This T cell receptor beta chain was recorded in a study of T cells in women clearing cervical HPV infection. Worth noting for this clone: The CDR3 extends 3 residues past the end of the read, so its final part is completed from the germline J gene.

There are 15 residues in the CDR3. Trimming cost V 7 bases and J 3 bases; bases outside gene matches: 11. Germline CDR1 and CDR2: DFQATT and SNEGSKA (reference sequence). Repertoires were generated with immunoSEQ multiplex PCR, while TCRdb's copy carries only in-frame clones and drops some. This sample's table has under 20,000 clones. Material for sequencing was blood buffy coat. The TCR sequence derives from a woman aged 18-70 years with a cervical HPV16 infection that either progressed to CIN3+ or cleared (not recorded which). The V call is TRBV20-1, the J call TRBJ2-1, with 8 bases aligning to TRBD2. The sequenced CDR3 bases are TGCAGTGTGTCTGTGAGCGGGGGAGGCTACAATGAG. Protein: CSVSVSGGGYNE. The whole CDR3 sequence reads CSVSVSGGGYNEQFF.